The T cell receptor beta chain described here comes from a study of blood T cell repertoires in COVID-19. Study-wide context: The origin of the acute and convalescent COVID-19 samples was the United States, Italy and Spain. Nucleic acid was either cDNA or gDNA, and it came from T cells, B-cell-depleted T cells, or PBMCs.

J was trimmed by 3 bases and V by 0 bases; bases with no gene match: 8. The CDR3 spans 17 residues. Germline lookup yields CDR1 MNHEY and CDR2 SMNVEV (reference sequence). Methods used by the authors: Estimated nucleated cell counts came from reference gene primer amplification. Produced via immunoSEQ multiplex PCR; TCRdb's table is partial and in-frame only. The V and J calls and clone size are taken from that table; D and trimming were inferred from the DNA. The sample contains approximately 74,000 clones, about 82% of which appear only once. This receptor was identified in a woman at least 80 years old with active or convalescent COVID-19. This chain connects TRBV27 to TRBJ2-3; TRBD2 matches 8 bases. The sequenced sample consisted of peripheral blood. In nucleotides, the CDR3 is TGTGCCAGCAGTTTATCGTCTCGGGGGGGCTGGACAGATACGCAGTATTTT. Its protein product is CASSLSSRGGWTDTQYF.